Listed below are T cell receptor beta chains from one sample, sequenced in a study of cytomegalovirus exposure and HLA in healthy donors. Sequencing used immunoSEQ multiplex PCR; TCRdb keeps in-frame clones, though not all of them. The sample records about 120,000 clones, approximately 80% being singletons. Sequences were obtained from PBMCs. These receptors all stem from a man aged 45-60 years in good health and CMV-seronegative. Each CDR3 is given with its conserved first and last residue. Fields, in order: V gene, D gene, J gene, clone size, CDR3 DNA, CDR3 protein. The D gene is left open where the match is weak. Part of the rows lack a size; the others show once, few, many or a class for expanded clones.

>TRBV19|.|TRBJ2-5|.
TGTGCCAGTAGTGAATCAGACAGTCATTGGGAGACCCAGTACTTC
CASSESDSHWETQYF
>TRBV7-9|.|TRBJ1-5|.
TGTGCCAGCAGCTTAGGAGGGTCGGATCAGCCCCAGCATTTT
CASSLGGSDQPQHF
>TRBV7-6|.|TRBJ1-4|.
TGTGCCAGCAGCCTAGGACAGACAACTAATGAAAAACTGTTTTTT
CASSLGQTTNEKLFF
>TRBV11-2|.|TRBJ2-3|few
TGTGCCAGCAGCTGGTCCGGGACTAGCACAGATACGCAGTATTTT
CASSWSGTSTDTQYF
>TRBV2|.|TRBJ1-6|.
TGTGCCAGCAGTCTATACAGATCTAATTCACCCCTCCACTTT
CASSLYRSNSPLHF
>TRBV28|.|TRBJ1-5|.
TGTGCCAGCAGTTCCGGGCCCCAGCATTTT
CASSSGPQHF
>TRBV29-1|TRBD2|TRBJ2-2|.
TGCAGCGCCGGCAGGCTAGCGGACACCGGGGAGCTGTTTTTT
CSAGRLADTGELFF
>TRBV14|.|TRBJ2-2|.
TGTGCCAGCAGCGGTGGCCCCGGGGGCGGGGAGCTGTTTTTT
CASSGGPGGGELFF
>TRBV11-2|.|TRBJ1-3|.
TGTGCCAGCAGCTTGCAGGGCTCTGGAAACACCATATATTTT
CASSLQGSGNTIYF
>TRBV6-5|.|TRBJ1-4|once
TGTGCCAGCAGTTACTCGACAGGCGTGAATGAAAAACTGTTTTTT
CASSYSTGVNEKLFF
>TRBV5-6|TRBD2|TRBJ2-2|.
TGTGCCAGCAGCTTGGAGAGTGCCGAGAGGGAGGGAACCGGGGAGCTGTTTTTT
CASSLESAEREGTGELFF
>TRBV2|.|TRBJ1-6|.
TGTGCCAGCAGTGTCAACAGCTATAATTCACCCCTCCACTTT
CASSVNSYNSPLHF
>TRBV4-3|.|TRBJ2-7|.
TGCGCCAGCAGCCAAGATCAGGCGTACGAGCAGTACTTC
CASSQDQAYEQYF
>TRBV27|.|TRBJ1-2|.
TGTGCCAGCAGCCAAATTTTCGGTTCCCTTCTAACTGGCTACACCTTC
CASSQIFGSLLTGYTF
>TRBV7-9|TRBD1|TRBJ1-6|.
TGTGCCAGCAGCTCGCTTGAGGGGGCGAGCTCACCCCTCCACTTT
CASSSLEGASSPLHF
>TRBV7-9|TRBD1|TRBJ2-7|.
TGTGCCAGCAGCGCCAGGGGGCAGGCGTCCTACGAGCAGTACTTC
CASSARGQASYEQYF
>TRBV10-2|.|TRBJ1-5|.
TGCGCCAGCGATAGATCAGGGGGCAATCAGCCCCAGCATTTT
CASDRSGGNQPQHF
>TRBV12-5|.|TRBJ2-2|.
TGTGCTAGTGGTTTTGCGCGGGCAGAGGTTCACACCGGGGAGCTGTTTTTT
CASGFARAEVHTGELFF
>TRBV19|TRBD1|TRBJ2-5|.
TGTGCCAGCAAATCCGGGACAGCCGTTCTCGAGACCCAGTACTTC
CASKSGTAVLETQYF
>TRBV28|TRBD1|TRBJ1-5|.
TGTGCCAGCAGAAGGGACAGGGTCAATCAGCCCCAGCATTTT
CASRRDRVNQPQHF